This T cell receptor (beta chain) was sequenced in a study of CD8+ T cells in alopecia areata. Study in general: Female C3H/HeJ recipients aged about 6-10 weeks got skin from C3H/HeJ graft donors aged roughly 6-12 months that had spontaneous alopecia.

Cells pooled from cutaneous lymph nodes were sorted on CD4, CD8alpha, NKG2D, NKG2ACE and other markers. This clone has a count of ten or more. Its antigen is as yet unknown. The genes are named according to mouse. The read is 4 residues too short to cover the CDR3 end, so that end is filled in from the germline J gene. TCR sequencing used cDNA made by reverse transcription of extracted RNA. Libraries were prepared by immunoSEQ multiplex PCR; TCRdb keeps only in-frame clonotypes and omits some of them. This sample includes 270,000 or so clones with no singletons; its ten biggest clones take up 1.2%. Study-wide findings and caveats: Scalp samples also yield sequences from resident alphabeta T cells of normal skin. Possibly as an HLA-related effect, TCR sharing across patients appeared less clear than in mice. Higher clonality and more expanded CD8+ clones appeared in lesional than normal scalp.

J lost 2 bases, V lost 3 bases, and 8 bases had no gene match. The CDR3 extends over 16 amino acids. Germline assignment: CDR1 NSQYPW and CDR2 LRSPGD (reference sequence). This receptor was obtained from a C3H/HeJ mouse with alopecia areata. This line is of MHC haplotype H2-k. This chain uses TRBV1 with TRBJ2-7; 9 bases are a match to TRBD1. Sequencing input: CD4+ T cells sorted from a lymph node. The DNA read from the CDR3 is TGCACCTGCAGTGCTACCCCCGGGACAGGGACCTAT. Residues: CTCSATPGTGTY. The full CDR3 reads CTCSATPGTGTYEQYF.